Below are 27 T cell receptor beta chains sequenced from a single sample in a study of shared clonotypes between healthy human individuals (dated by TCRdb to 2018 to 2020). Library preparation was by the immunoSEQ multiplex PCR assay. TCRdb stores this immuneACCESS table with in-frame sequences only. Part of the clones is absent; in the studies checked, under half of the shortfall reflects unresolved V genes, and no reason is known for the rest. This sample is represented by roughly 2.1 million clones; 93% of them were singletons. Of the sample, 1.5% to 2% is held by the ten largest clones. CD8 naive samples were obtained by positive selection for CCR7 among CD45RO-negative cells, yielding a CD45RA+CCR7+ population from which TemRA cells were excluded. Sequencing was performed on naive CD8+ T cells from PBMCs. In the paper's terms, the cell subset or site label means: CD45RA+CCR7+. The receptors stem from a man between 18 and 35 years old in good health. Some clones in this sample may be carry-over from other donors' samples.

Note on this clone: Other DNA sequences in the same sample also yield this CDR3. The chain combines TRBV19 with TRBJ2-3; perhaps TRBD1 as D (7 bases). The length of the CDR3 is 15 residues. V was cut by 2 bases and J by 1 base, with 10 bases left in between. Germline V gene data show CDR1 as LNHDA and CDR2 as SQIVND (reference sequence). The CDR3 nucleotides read TGTGCCAGTAGTATAAGCAGGGGGGGCACAGATACGCAGTATTTT. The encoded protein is CASSISRGGTDTQYF.

The CDR3 reads CASSSGEYSYEQYF. Here the CDR3 DNA reads TGTGCCAGCAGTAGCGGCGAATACTCCTACGAGCAGTACTTC. The genes are TRBV6-6 and TRBJ2-7; D might be TRBD2 (5 bases). From germline, CDR1 is MNHNY and CDR2 SVGAGI (reference sequence). The germline V and J ends were trimmed by 5 bases and 0 bases, with 11 bases remaining between them. CDR3 length: 14 amino acids.

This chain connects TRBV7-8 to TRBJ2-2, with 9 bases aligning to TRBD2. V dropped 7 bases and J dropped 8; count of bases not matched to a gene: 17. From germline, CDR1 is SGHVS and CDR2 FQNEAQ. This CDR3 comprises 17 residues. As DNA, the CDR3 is TGTGCCAGCACCCTATCTAGCGGGATTTTACAAGGGGGGGAGCTGTTTTTT. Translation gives CASTLSSGILQGGELFF.

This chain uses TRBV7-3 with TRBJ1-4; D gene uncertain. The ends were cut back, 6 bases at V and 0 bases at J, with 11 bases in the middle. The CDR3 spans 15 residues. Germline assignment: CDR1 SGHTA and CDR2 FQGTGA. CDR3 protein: CASSSGRTTNEKLFF. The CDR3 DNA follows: TGTGCCAGCAGTTCCGGACGGACAACTAATGAAAAACTGTTTTTT.

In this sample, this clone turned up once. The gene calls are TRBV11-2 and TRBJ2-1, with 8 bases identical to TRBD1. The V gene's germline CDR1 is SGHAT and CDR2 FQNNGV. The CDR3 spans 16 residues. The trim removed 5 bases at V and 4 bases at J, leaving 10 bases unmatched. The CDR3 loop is CASSRQTGDFYNEQFF. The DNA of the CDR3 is TGTGCCAGCAGCCGCCAGACAGGGGATTTTTACAATGAGCAGTTCTTC. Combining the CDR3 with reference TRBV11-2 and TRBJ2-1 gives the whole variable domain EAGVAQSPRYKIIEKRQSVAFWCNPISGHATLYWYQQILGQGPKLLIQFQNNGVVDDSQLPKDRFSAERLKGVDSTLKIQPAKLEDSAVYLCASSRQTGDFYNEQFFGPGTRLTVL.

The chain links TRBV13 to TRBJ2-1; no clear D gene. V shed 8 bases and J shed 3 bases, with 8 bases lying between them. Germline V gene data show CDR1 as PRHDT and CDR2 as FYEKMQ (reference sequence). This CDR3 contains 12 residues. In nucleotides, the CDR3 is TGTGCCAGCTCCGCCGGCTACAATGAGCAGTTCTTC. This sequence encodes CASSAGYNEQFF.

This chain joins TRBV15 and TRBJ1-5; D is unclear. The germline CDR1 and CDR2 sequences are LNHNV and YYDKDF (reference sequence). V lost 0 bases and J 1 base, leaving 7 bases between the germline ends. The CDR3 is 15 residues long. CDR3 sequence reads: CATSRDRMSNQPQHF. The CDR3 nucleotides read TGTGCCACCAGCAGAGATCGCATGAGCAATCAGCCCCAGCATTTT.

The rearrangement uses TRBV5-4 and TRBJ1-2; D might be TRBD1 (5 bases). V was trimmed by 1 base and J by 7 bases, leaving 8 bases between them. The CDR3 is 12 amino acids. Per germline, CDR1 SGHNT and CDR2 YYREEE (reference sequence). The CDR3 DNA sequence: TGTGCCAGCAGCTTGAACGGGGGTGGCTACACCTTC. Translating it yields CASSLNGGGYTF.

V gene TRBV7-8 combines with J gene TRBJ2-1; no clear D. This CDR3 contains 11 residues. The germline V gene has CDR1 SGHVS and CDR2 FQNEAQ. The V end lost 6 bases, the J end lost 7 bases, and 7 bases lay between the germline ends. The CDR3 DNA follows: TGTGCCAGCAGGGCGAGTAATGAGCAGTTCTTC. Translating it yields CASRASNEQFF.

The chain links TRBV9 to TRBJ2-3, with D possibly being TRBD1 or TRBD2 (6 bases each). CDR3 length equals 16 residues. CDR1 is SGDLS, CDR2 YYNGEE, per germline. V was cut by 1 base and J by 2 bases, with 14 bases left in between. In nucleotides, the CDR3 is TGTGCCAGCAGCGTAATGCGTCGGGGGCCCACAGATACGCAGTATTTT. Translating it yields CASSVMRRGPTDTQYF. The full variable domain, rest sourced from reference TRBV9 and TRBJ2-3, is DSGVTQTPKHLITATGQRVTLRCSPRSGDLSVYWYQQSLDQGLQFLIQYYNGEERAKGNILERFSAQQFPDLHSELNLSSLELGDSALYFCASSVMRRGPTDTQYFGPGTRLTVL.

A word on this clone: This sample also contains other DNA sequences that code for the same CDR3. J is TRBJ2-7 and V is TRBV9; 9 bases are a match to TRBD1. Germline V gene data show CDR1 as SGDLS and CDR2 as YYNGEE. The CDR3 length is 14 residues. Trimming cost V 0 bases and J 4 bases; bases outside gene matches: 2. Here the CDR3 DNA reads TGTGCCAGCAGCGTAGGTGGACAGGGGTACGAGCAGTACTTC. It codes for CASSVGGQGYEQYF.

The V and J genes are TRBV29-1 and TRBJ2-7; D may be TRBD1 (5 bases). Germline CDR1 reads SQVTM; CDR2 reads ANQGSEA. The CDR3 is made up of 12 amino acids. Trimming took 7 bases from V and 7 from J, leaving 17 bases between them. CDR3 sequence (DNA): TGCAGCGCGATCGATCCAACAGGTGAGCAGTACTTC. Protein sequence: CSAIDPTGEQYF.

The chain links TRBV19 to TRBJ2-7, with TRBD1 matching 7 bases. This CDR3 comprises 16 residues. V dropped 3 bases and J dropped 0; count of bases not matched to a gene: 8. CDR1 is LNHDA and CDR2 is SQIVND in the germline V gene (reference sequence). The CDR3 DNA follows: TGTGCCAGTAGTATTGACAGGGTTGGAAGCTCCTACGAGCAGTACTTC. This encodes CASSIDRVGSSYEQYF.

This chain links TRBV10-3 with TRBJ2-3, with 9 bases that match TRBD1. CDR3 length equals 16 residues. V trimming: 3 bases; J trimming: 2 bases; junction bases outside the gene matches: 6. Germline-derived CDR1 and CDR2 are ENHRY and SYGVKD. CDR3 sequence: CAISEGGQGYTDTQYF. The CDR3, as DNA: TGTGCCATCAGTGAAGGGGGACAGGGATACACAGATACGCAGTATTTT.

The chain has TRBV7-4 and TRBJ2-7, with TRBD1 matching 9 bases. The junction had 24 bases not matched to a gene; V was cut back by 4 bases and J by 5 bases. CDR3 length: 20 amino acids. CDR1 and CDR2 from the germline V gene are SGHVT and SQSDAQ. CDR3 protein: CASSWSGQGLDTVTPHEQYF. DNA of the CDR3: TGTGCCAGCAGCTGGAGCGGACAGGGGCTCGATACTGTGACGCCCCACGAGCAGTACTTC.

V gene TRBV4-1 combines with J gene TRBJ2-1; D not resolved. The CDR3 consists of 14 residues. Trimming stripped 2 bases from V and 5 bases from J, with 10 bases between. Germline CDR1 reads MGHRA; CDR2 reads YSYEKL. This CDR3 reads CASSQTGQNNEQFF. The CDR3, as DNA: TGCGCCAGCAGCCAAACCGGGCAAAACAATGAGCAGTTCTTC.

In nucleotides, the CDR3 is TGTGCCAGCCCGGGGCAGGGGGCCTACAATGAGCAGTTCTTC. This gives the protein CASPGQGAYNEQFF. The chain combines TRBV7-9 with TRBJ2-1, with TRBD1 matching 7 bases. The V gene end was trimmed by 8 bases and the J gene end by 2 bases; junction bases not matched to a gene: 6. CDR3 length: 14 amino acids. Germline V gene sequence: CDR1 SEHNR, CDR2 FQNEAQ (reference sequence).

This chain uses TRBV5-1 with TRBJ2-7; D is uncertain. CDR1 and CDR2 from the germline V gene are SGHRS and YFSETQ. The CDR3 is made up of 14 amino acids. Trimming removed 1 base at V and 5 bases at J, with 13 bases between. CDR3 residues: CASSLWGSLDEQYF. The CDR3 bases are TGCGCCAGCAGCTTGTGGGGATCTCTAGACGAGCAGTACTTC.

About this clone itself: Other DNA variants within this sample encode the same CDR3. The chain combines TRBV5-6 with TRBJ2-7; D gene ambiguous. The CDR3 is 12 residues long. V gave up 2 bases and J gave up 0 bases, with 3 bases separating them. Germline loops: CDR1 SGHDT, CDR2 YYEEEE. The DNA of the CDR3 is TGTGCCAGCAGCTTCGGCTCCTACGAGCAGTACTTC. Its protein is CASSFGSYEQYF.

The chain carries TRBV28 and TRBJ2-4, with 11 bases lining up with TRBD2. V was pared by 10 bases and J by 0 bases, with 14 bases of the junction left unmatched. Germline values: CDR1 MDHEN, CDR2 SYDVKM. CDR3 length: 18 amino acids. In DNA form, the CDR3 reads TGTGCCACATACAGAAATAGCGGGAGGGCCGGAGCCAAAAACATTCAGTACTTC. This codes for CATYRNSGRAGAKNIQYF. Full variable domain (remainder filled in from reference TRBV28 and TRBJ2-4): DVKVTQSSRYLVKRTGEKVFLECVQDMDHENMFWYRQDPGLGLRLIYFSYDVKMKEKGDIPEGYSVSREKKERFSLILESASTNQTSMYLCATYRNSGRAGAKNIQYFGAGTRLSVL.

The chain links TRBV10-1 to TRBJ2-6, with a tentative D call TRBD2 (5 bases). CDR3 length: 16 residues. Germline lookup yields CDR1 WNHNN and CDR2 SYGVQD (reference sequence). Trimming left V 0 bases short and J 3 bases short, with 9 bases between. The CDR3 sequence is CASSESRGLGANVLTF. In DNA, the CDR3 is TGCGCCAGCAGTGAGTCTAGAGGGCTTGGGGCCAACGTCCTGACTTTC.

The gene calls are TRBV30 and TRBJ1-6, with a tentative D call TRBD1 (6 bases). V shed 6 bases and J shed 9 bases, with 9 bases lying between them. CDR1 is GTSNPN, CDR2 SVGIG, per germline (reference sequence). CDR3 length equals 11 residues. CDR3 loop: CACVGASPLHF. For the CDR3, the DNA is TGTGCCTGCGTGGGGGCTTCACCCCTCCACTTT.

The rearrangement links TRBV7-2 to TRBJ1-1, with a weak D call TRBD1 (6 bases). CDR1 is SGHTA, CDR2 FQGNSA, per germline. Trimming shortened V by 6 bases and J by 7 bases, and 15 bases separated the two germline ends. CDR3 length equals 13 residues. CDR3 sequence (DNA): TGTGCCAGCAGTTTAATTACGGACAGTGAAGCTTTCTTT. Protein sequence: CASSLITDSEAFF.

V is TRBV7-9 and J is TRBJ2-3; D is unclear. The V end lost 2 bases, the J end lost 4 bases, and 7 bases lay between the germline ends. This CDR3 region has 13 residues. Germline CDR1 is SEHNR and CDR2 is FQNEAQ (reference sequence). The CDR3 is CASSLPRPDTQYF. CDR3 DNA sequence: TGTGCCAGCAGCTTACCCCGGCCAGATACGCAGTATTTT. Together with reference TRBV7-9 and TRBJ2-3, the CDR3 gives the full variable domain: DTGVSQNPRHKITKRGQNVTFRCDPISEHNRLYWYRQTLGQGPEFLTYFQNEAQLEKSRLLSDRFSAERPKGSFSTLEIQRTEQGDSAMYLCASSLPRPDTQYFGPGTRLTVL.

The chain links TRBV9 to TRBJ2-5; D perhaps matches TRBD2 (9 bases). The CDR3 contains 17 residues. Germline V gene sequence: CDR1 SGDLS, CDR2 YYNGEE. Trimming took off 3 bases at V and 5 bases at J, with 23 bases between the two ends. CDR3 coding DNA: TGTGCCAGCAGCGGTTTTGTCGCTAGCGGGGACAGGGAGACCCAGTACTTC. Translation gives CASSGFVASGDRETQYF.

The CDR3 DNA is TGTGCCATCAGTGAGTCCAGGGCTAGCGTAGGGGAGACCCAGTACTTC. It yields the protein CAISESRASVGETQYF. This chain links TRBV10-3 with TRBJ2-5; the D gene is possibly TRBD2 (6 bases). The CDR3 has 16 residues. Germline assignment: CDR1 ENHRY and CDR2 SYGVKD. V lost 0 bases and J lost 5, with 16 bases in between.

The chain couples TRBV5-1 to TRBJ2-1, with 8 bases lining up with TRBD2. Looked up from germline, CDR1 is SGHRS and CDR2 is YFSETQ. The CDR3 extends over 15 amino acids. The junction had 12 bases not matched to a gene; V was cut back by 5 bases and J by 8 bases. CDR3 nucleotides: TGCGCCAGCAGTCCAGCGGGAGAGGTTAGCCATGAGCAGTTCTTC. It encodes CASSPAGEVSHEQFF.